Each of the 32 T cell receptor beta chains below was sequenced from the same sample in a study of T cells expressing NK-cell markers. One entry per CDR3 protein, without DNA, is what TCRdb gives after re-calling the 5' RACE reads. In total, the table holds some 600,000 distinct CDR3 sequences. The specimen sequenced was blood T cells: a sorted CD56 or NKG2C T cell subset, CD4+ or CD8+ T cells, or bulk PBMC T cells (not recorded which). These receptor sequences come from a man aged 18-30 years in good health.

The chain joins TRBV5-1 to TRBJ2-3; lacking DNA, the TRBD1 call made by TCRdb goes unchecked. Germline V gene sequence: CDR1 SGHRS, CDR2 YFSETQ. CDR3 length equals 15 residues. This CDR3 reads CASHNGQGHTDTQYF.

The chain is built from TRBV7-6 and TRBJ1-1; lacking DNA, the TRBD1 call made by TCRdb goes unchecked. The germline V gene has CDR1 SGHVS and CDR2 FNYEAQ. CDR3 length equals 14 residues. The CDR3 here is CASSPAQLNTEAFF.

The chain links TRBV7-2 to TRBJ2-3; TCRdb's assignment of TRBD2 cannot be checked, as there is no DNA. Germline V lookup: CDR1 SGHTA, CDR2 FQGNSA. This CDR3 is built from 17 residues. CDR3 loop: CASSLIIAARPTDTQYF. Looking up the rest from reference TRBV7-2 and TRBJ2-3 gives the full variable domain: GAGVSQSPSNKVTEKGKDVELRCDPISGHTALYWYRQSLGQGLEFLIYFQGNSAPDKSGLPSDRFSAERTGGSVSTLTIQRTQQEDSAVYLCASSLIIAARPTDTQYFGPGTRLTVL.

This rearrangement joins TRBV5-1 to TRBJ2-1. The germline V gene encodes CDR1 SGHRS and CDR2 YFSETQ. The CDR3 consists of 16 residues. The CDR3 protein is CASSRETGTPHNEQFF.

This chain joins TRBV7-2 and TRBJ2-1; TCRdb proposes TRBD2, but this gene call is untestable without DNA. Germline CDR1 and CDR2: SGHTA and FQGNSA. The CDR3 has 15 amino acids. CDR3 region: CASSSVRGSYNEQFF. Based on the CDR3 plus reference TRBV7-2 and TRBJ2-1, the full variable domain is GAGVSQSPSNKVTEKGKDVELRCDPISGHTALYWYRQSLGQGLEFLIYFQGNSAPDKSGLPSDRFSAERTGGSVSTLTIQRTQQEDSAVYLCASSSVRGSYNEQFFGPGTRLTVL.

The chain uses TRBV5-6 and TRBJ2-7; TCRdb returns TRBD2, unconfirmable since there is no DNA. The CDR3 is 15 residues long. Per the germline V gene, CDR1 is SGHDT and CDR2 is YYEEEE. The CDR3 loop reads CASNGVEASWREQYF. The whole variable domain, filled in from reference TRBV5-6 and TRBJ2-7, reads DAGVTQSPTHLIKTRGQQVTLRCSPKSGHDTVSWYQQALGQGPQFIFQYYEEEERQRGNFPDRFSGHQFPNYSSELNVNALLLGDSALYLCASNGVEASWREQYFGPGTRLTVT.

The rearrangement joins TRBV6-5 to TRBJ2-2; TCRdb selects TRBD2, and the lack of DNA leaves this call unchecked. Germline V gene lookup returns CDR1 MNHEY and CDR2 SVGAGI. The CDR3 extends over 18 amino acids. CDR3 residues: CASKFGLAGAPNTGELFF.

The chain uses TRBV7-2 and TRBJ2-1; the TCRdb call, TRBD2, lacks DNA for checking. Looked up from germline, CDR1 is SGHTA and CDR2 is FQGNSA. The CDR3 is 16 amino acids. CDR3 amino acids: CASSLRLAQPYNEQFF.

V is TRBV5-1 and J is TRBJ2-1; the D gene TCRdb calls, TRBD1, cannot be checked with no DNA. Germline loops: CDR1 SGHRS, CDR2 YFSETQ. The CDR3 runs 12 residues. Here the CDR3 reads CASSTKGVEQFF.

The chain links TRBV13 to TRBJ2-1; TCRdb selects TRBD2, and the lack of DNA leaves this call unchecked. From germline, CDR1 is PRHDT and CDR2 FYEKMQ (reference sequence). This CDR3 spans 19 amino acids. The CDR3 loop is CASSTISPIAGTSINEQFF.

This rearrangement joins TRBV7-9 to TRBJ2-5. The CDR3 has 15 amino acids. CDR1 and CDR2 (germline): SEHNR, FQNEAQ (reference sequence). CDR3 region: CASSPHGRYQETQYF.

The chain carries TRBV6-5 and TRBJ1-6; the D gene TCRdb calls, TRBD1, cannot be checked with no DNA. Germline loops: CDR1 MNHEY, CDR2 SVGAGI. This CDR3 is 15 amino acids long. The CDR3 sequence: CASSYTYPGDSPLHF.

V is TRBV10-3 and J is TRBJ2-1; TCRdb gives TRBD2 as the D gene, but with no DNA this cannot be confirmed. The CDR3 is 18 amino acids. Germline CDR1 ENHRY, CDR2 SYGVKD. The CDR3 reads CAISESASGTSGRDEQFF.

This chain joins TRBV12-3 or TRBV12-4 and TRBJ2-1. The CDR3 spans 13 residues. The CDR3 reads CASSSRAFNEQFF.

The rearrangement links TRBV12-3 or TRBV12-4 to TRBJ2-3; checking the TCRdb D call of TRBD2 is not possible without DNA. The CDR3 is 16 amino acids. CDR3 sequence: CASSLLAGGDTDTQYF.

This chain joins TRBV12-3 or TRBV12-4 and TRBJ2-3; the D call from TCRdb, TRBD1, cannot be confirmed without DNA. This CDR3 has 16 amino acids. The CDR3: CASSLPPPVRTDTQYF.

The rearrangement uses TRBV4-2 and TRBJ2-4; TCRdb reports TRBD2, a call that lacks DNA to check it against. CDR3 length: 15 amino acids. The germline V gene encodes CDR1 LGHNA and CDR2 YNFKEQ. Here the CDR3 reads CASSQEWREKNIQYF.

The genes are TRBV30 and TRBJ2-1; the D call of TRBD1 rests on TCRdb alone, since no DNA is present to check it. The length of the CDR3 is 12 residues. CDR1 is GTSNPN and CDR2 is SVGIG in the germline V gene (reference sequence). CDR3 region: CAWTGGTYEQFF.

The rearrangement links TRBV4-2 to TRBJ2-2; TCRdb lists TRBD2, though no DNA is available to test this call. Germline V gene lookup returns CDR1 LGHNA and CDR2 YNFKEQ. This CDR3 spans 18 amino acids. The CDR3 region is CASSQSGTLAVRTGELFF.

This rearrangement joins TRBV29-1 to TRBJ2-6; TCRdb's D call, TRBD1, is unchecked because there is no DNA. Germline assignment: CDR1 SQVTM and CDR2 ANQGSEA. The length of the CDR3 is 15 residues. The CDR3 loop is CSVALGGAGANVLTF.

J is TRBJ2-2 and V is TRBV29-1; TCRdb calls TRBD1, which cannot be checked without DNA. There are 14 residues in the CDR3. CDR1 is SQVTM and CDR2 is ANQGSEA in the germline V gene. CDR3 amino acids: CSVGETGGNGELFF.

The gene calls are TRBV5-6 and TRBJ2-1; as DNA is missing, the TRBD1 call by TCRdb cannot be tested. Germline CDR1 is SGHDT and CDR2 is YYEEEE. The CDR3 totals 17 residues. The CDR3 spells CASSLAHQGSIFDEQFF.

This rearrangement joins TRBV7-8 to TRBJ2-5; TCRdb outputs TRBD2, but without DNA this stays unchecked. The germline V gene has CDR1 SGHVS and CDR2 FQNEAQ. The CDR3 runs 15 residues. CDR3 amino acids: CASSLEAGLMETQYF.

The gene calls are TRBV20-1 and TRBJ2-3; TCRdb's D call, TRBD1, is unchecked because there is no DNA. The CDR3 sequence is 15 residues long. Germline loops: CDR1 DFQATT, CDR2 SNEGSKA (reference sequence). CDR3 sequence: CSASRVRGRKDTQYF.

This sequence joins TRBV6-1 and TRBJ2-1; with no DNA, the TCRdb D assignment of TRBD2 cannot be verified. The CDR3 has 16 amino acids. CDR1 MNHNS and CDR2 SASEGT come from the germline V gene. CDR3 loop: CASSPFSGRSRGEQFF.

This rearrangement joins TRBV12-3 or TRBV12-4 to TRBJ2-4; TCRdb calls TRBD1, which cannot be checked without DNA. The CDR3 runs to 17 residues. CDR3 region: CASSLVGRLLAKNIQYF.

This chain uses TRBV10-3 with TRBJ2-1; the TCRdb D gene call, TRBD2, has no DNA to confirm it. The CDR3 is 14 residues long. CDR1 and CDR2 (germline): ENHRY, SYGVKD. CDR3 protein: CAIRVAGGYNEQFF.

The genes are TRBV5-1 and TRBJ2-5; the TCRdb call, TRBD2, lacks DNA for checking. The CDR3 consists of 15 residues. Germline V lookup: CDR1 SGHRS, CDR2 YFSETQ. The chain's CDR3 is CASNQGLAGQETQYF.

V gene TRBV5-1 combines with J gene TRBJ2-5; the D call of TRBD1 rests on TCRdb alone, since no DNA is present to check it. Germline CDR1 reads SGHRS; CDR2 reads YFSETQ. The CDR3 loop spans 14 amino acids. CDR3 in amino acids: CASSPPGRTETQYF.

The V gene is TRBV30, the J gene TRBJ2-7; TCRdb selects TRBD1, and the lack of DNA leaves this call unchecked. The CDR3 contains 17 residues. Looked up from germline, CDR1 is GTSNPN and CDR2 is SVGIG (reference sequence). CDR3 loop: CALKRGRLHLGAYEQYF.

The chain has TRBV20-1 and TRBJ2-1; TCRdb reports TRBD2, a call that lacks DNA to check it against. The CDR3 sequence is 15 residues long. The germline gives CDR1 DFQATT, CDR2 SNEGSKA (reference sequence). This CDR3 is CSARTGTSYLNEQFF.

This rearrangement joins TRBV11-2 to TRBJ1-3; the TCRdb call, TRBD1, lacks DNA for checking. The CDR3 sequence is 16 residues long. Germline V lookup: CDR1 SGHAT, CDR2 FQNNGV. The CDR3 is CASSLSRQPYGNTIYF.